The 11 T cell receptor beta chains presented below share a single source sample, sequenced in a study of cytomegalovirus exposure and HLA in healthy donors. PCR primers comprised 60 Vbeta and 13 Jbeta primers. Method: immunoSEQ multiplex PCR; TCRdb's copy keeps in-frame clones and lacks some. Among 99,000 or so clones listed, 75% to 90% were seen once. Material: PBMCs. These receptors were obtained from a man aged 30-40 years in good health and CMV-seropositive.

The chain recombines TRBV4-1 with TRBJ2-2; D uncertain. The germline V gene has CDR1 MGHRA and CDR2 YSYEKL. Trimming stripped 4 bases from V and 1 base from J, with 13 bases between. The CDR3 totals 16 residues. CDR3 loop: CASSPGFMQNTGELFF. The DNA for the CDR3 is TGCGCCAGCAGCCCGGGTTTTATGCAGAACACCGGGGAGCTGTTTTTT.

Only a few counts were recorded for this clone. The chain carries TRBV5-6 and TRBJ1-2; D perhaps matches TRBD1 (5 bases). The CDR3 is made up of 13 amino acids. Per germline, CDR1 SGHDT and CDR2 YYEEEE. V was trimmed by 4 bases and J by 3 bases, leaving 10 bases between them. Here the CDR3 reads CASSLQVHYGYTF. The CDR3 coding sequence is TGTGCCAGCAGCCTACAGGTCCACTATGGCTACACCTTC.

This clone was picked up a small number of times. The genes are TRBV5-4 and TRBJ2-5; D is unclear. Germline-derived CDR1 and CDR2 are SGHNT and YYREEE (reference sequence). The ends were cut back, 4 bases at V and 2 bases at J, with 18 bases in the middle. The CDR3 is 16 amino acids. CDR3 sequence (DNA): TGTGCCAGCAGCCCTACCCCCCGTCCTAATCAAGAGACCCAGTACTTC. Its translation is CASSPTPRPNQETQYF.

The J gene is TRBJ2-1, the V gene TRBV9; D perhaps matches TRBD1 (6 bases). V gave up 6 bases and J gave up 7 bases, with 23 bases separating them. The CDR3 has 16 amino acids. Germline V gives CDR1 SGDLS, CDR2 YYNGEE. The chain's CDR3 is CASTTSPGHLGNEQFF. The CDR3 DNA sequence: TGTGCCAGCACCACGTCTCCGGGACACCTGGGAAATGAGCAGTTCTTC.

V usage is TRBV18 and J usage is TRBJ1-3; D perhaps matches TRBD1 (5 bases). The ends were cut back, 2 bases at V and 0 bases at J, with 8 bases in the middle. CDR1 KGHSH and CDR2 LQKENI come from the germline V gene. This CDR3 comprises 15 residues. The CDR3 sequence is CASSPGADSGNTIYF. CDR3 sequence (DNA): TGTGCCAGCTCACCAGGGGCGGACTCTGGAAACACCATATATTTT.

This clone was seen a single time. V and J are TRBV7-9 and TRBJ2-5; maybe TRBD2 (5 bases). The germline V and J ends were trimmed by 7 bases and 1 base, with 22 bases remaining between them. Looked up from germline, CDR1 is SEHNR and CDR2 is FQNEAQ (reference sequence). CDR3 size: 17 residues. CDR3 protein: CASTTVGVGSSQETQYF. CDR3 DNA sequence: TGTGCCAGCACCACCGTCGGGGTGGGCAGTTCCCAAGAGACCCAGTACTTC.

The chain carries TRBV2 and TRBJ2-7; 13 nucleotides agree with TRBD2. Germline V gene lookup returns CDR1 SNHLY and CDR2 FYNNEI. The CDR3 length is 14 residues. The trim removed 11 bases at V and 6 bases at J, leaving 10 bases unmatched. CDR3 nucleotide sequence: TGTGCCGGGGGACTAGCGGGGACCGGAGGCGAGCAGTACTTC. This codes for CAGGLAGTGGEQYF.

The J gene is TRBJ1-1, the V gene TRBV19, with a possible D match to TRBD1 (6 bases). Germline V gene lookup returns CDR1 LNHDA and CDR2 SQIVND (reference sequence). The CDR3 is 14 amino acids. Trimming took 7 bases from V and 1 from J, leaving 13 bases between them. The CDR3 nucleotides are TGTGCCAGTACCCAGGGAGGGGGGAACACTGAAGCTTTCTTT. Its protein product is CASTQGGGNTEAFF.

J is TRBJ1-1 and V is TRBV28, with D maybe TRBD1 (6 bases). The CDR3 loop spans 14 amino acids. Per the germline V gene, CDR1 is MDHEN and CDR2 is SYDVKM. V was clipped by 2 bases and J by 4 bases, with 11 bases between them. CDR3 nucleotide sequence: TGTGCCAGCAGTTTACAGGGGTGGGGCACTGAAGCTTTCTTT. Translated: CASSLQGWGTEAFF.

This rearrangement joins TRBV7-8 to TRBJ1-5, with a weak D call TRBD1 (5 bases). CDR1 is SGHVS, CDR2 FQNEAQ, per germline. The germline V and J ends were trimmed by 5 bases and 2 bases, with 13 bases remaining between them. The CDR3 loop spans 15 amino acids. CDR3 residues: CASSPGGVGNQPQHF. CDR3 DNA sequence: TGTGCCAGCAGCCCCGGGGGGGTAGGCAATCAGCCCCAGCATTTT.

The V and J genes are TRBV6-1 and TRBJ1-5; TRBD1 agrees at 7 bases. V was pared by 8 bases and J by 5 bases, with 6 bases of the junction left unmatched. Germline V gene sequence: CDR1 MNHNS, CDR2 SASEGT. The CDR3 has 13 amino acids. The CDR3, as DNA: TGTGCCAGCCGCCGACAGGGAGATCAGCCCCAGCATTTT. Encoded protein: CASRRQGDQPQHF.